The next 28 T cell receptor beta chains were all read from a single sample in a study of blood T cell repertoires in COVID-19. Generated by immunoSEQ multiplex PCR, the TCRdb table keeps only in-frame clones and is missing some. The sample has some 400,000 clones, around 84% seen once. The sample consisted of peripheral blood. These receptors were taken from a human donor in a cohort sampled during active COVID-19.

This chain uses TRBV19 with TRBJ1-3, with TRBD1 as a possible D gene (5 bases). Trimming stripped 5 bases from V and 4 bases from J, with 18 bases between. The CDR3 sequence is 16 residues long. From germline, CDR1 is LNHDA and CDR2 SQIVND (reference sequence). The CDR3 region has the DNA TGTGCCAGTAGTGTGGCCGGAGGGGCGGGCGGAAACACCATATATTTT. The encoded protein is CASSVAGGAGGNTIYF.

This clone was observed many times. This chain joins TRBV9 and TRBJ2-7, with 7 bases lining up with TRBD1. CDR1 is SGDLS, CDR2 YYNGEE, per germline. This CDR3 spans 13 amino acids. V lost 4 bases and J lost 5; bases outside the gene matches: 6. The CDR3 reads CASSTSGTDEQYF. The DNA for the CDR3 is TGTGCCAGCAGCACCTCCGGGACAGACGAGCAGTACTTC.

This clone has a single count. The CDR3 DNA is TGTGCCAGCAGTGACTCTGGGACAGGGGGACATGGCTACACCTTC. This encodes CASSDSGTGGHGYTF. This chain links TRBV6-4 with TRBJ1-2, with TRBD1 matching 11 bases. The germline CDR1 and CDR2 sequences are MRHNA and SNTAGT. The CDR3 length is 15 residues. With V trimmed by 0 bases and J by 6 bases, 3 bases remained unmatched.

In nucleotides, the CDR3 is TGCGCCAGCAGCTTAAGCGGTGGAAATGAGCAGTTCTTC. This sequence encodes CASSLSGGNEQFF. This rearrangement joins TRBV5-1 to TRBJ2-1, with a possible D match to TRBD2 (5 bases). Germline CDR1 reads SGHRS; CDR2 reads YFSETQ. V was cut by 2 bases and J by 7 bases, with 10 bases left in between. The CDR3 is 13 residues long.

This clone has a handful of counts. The V gene is TRBV6-5, the J gene TRBJ2-1; the D is unclear. Trimming took off 8 bases at V and 5 bases at J, with 13 bases between the two ends. The CDR3 covers 13 residues. Germline values: CDR1 MNHEY, CDR2 SVGAGI. The CDR3 region is CASLWVGDNEQFF. The CDR3 DNA follows: TGTGCCAGCTTATGGGTCGGAGACAATGAGCAGTTCTTC.

This sequence joins TRBV5-1 and TRBJ2-1, with 8 bases fitting TRBD2. This CDR3 has 17 residues. The junction had 5 bases not matched to a gene; V was cut back by 0 bases and J by 0 bases. CDR1 SGHRS and CDR2 YFSETQ come from the germline V gene. DNA for the CDR3: TGCGCCAGCAGCTTGGCTGGCGGGAGGAGCTCCTACAATGAGCAGTTCTTC. It yields the protein CASSLAGGRSSYNEQFF.

V usage is TRBV29-1 and J usage is TRBJ1-4; maybe TRBD1 (6 bases). From germline, CDR1 is SQVTM and CDR2 ANQGSEA. With 7 bases removed from V and 8 bases from J, the gap between germline ends came to 17 bases. The CDR3 runs 13 residues. The CDR3 protein is CSAGGRDNEKLFF. The CDR3 DNA is TGCAGCGCGGGGGGCAGGGATAACGAAAAACTGTTTTTT.

The V call is TRBV12-5, the J call TRBJ2-1, with 8 bases matching TRBD2. V dropped 3 bases and J dropped 8; count of bases not matched to a gene: 15. CDR3 length: 17 residues. From germline, CDR1 is LGHNT and CDR2 FRNRAP. The CDR3 DNA reads TGTGCTAGTGGTTTATTGTATCAGGGGCGGGGGGCGGATGAGCAGTTCTTC. Its translation is CASGLLYQGRGADEQFF. The full variable domain, completed using reference TRBV12-5 and TRBJ2-1, is DARVTQTPRHKVTEMGQEVTMRCQPILGHNTVFWYRQTMMQGLELLAYFRNRAPLDDSGMPKDRFSAEMPDATLATLKIQPSEPRDSAVYFCASGLLYQGRGADEQFFGPGTRLTVL.

V and J are TRBV5-4 and TRBJ2-3, with TRBD2 matching 7 bases. Germline V gene lookup returns CDR1 SGHNT and CDR2 YYREEE (reference sequence). The CDR3 contains 16 residues. Trimming removed 0 bases from V and 3 bases from J; junction bases left unmatched: 7. CDR3 region: CASSLVGGGRTDTQYF. The CDR3 region has the DNA TGTGCCAGCAGCTTGGTAGGCGGGGGACGGACAGATACGCAGTATTTT.

This sequence joins TRBV27 and TRBJ2-5; a possible D gene is TRBD2 (5 bases). The CDR3 consists of 14 residues. Trimming took off 5 bases at V and 1 base at J, with 11 bases between the two ends. Looked up from germline, CDR1 is MNHEY and CDR2 is SMNVEV (reference sequence). The CDR3 DNA follows: TGTGCCAGCAGTCGGATCGGGGTCCAAGAGACCCAGTACTTC. Its translation: CASSRIGVQETQYF.

The rearrangement links TRBV15 to TRBJ2-2; D may be TRBD1 (7 bases). The CDR3 consists of 16 residues. V was pared by 1 base and J by 5 bases, with 14 bases between. Germline V gene lookup returns CDR1 LNHNV and CDR2 YYDKDF (reference sequence). The CDR3 DNA is TGTGCCACCAGCAGAGCTCGGACAGGAGGGACCGGGGAGCTGTTTTTT. Protein: CATSRARTGGTGELFF.

This sequence joins TRBV15 and TRBJ1-2; D is ambiguous. The CDR3 length is 12 residues. The V and J ends lost 5 bases and 1 base respectively, with 5 bases between them. CDR1 LNHNV and CDR2 YYDKDF come from the germline V gene (reference sequence). The CDR3 reads CATSADNYGYTF. For the CDR3, the DNA is TGTGCCACCAGCGCAGATAACTATGGCTACACCTTC.

The chain joins TRBV11-3 to TRBJ2-3; TRBD1 agrees at 8 bases. There are 15 residues in the CDR3. Germline CDR1 is SGHNT and CDR2 is YENEEA. V was clipped by 5 bases and J by 3 bases; unmatched bases: 7. The CDR3 bases are TGTGCCAGCAGCCAAGGACAGGGTAGTACAGATACGCAGTATTTT. Translating gives CASSQGQGSTDTQYF. The full variable domain, completed using reference TRBV11-3 and TRBJ2-3, is EAGVVQSPRYKIIEKKQPVAFWCNPISGHNTLYWYLQNLGQGPELLIRYENEEAVDDSQLPKDRFSAERLKGVDSTLKIQPAELGDSAVYLCASSQGQGSTDTQYFGPGTRLTVL.

This chain links TRBV2 with TRBJ2-7; 10 bases fit TRBD2. The CDR3 covers 14 residues. V lost 3 bases to trimming and J lost 4 bases; unmatched junction nucleotides: 3. CDR1 SNHLY and CDR2 FYNNEI come from the germline V gene. CDR3 in DNA: TGTGCCAGCAGTGACAGGGGACTAGCGTACGAGCAGTACTTC. It codes for CASSDRGLAYEQYF.

For the CDR3, the DNA is TGTGCCAGCAGTGAAGGAGTCCATGGAGGCGAGCAGTACTTC. It yields the protein CASSEGVHGGEQYF. The chain couples TRBV6-1 to TRBJ2-7; TRBD2 is a possible D gene (5 bases). The V end was cut by 1 base, the J end by 6 bases, with 13 bases between. The CDR3 consists of 14 residues. Germline loops: CDR1 MNHNS, CDR2 SASEGT.

This clone was picked up one time. J is TRBJ2-2 and V is TRBV6-6, with TRBD2 matching 7 bases. Germline lookup yields CDR1 MNHNY and CDR2 SVGAGI (reference sequence). With V trimmed by 5 bases and J by 6 bases, 15 bases remained unmatched. The CDR3 covers 17 residues. The CDR3 DNA reads as TGTGCCAGCAGTCCATGGGGAGGGGCTCACCTTGCCGGGGAGCTGTTTTTT. It translates to CASSPWGGAHLAGELFF.

The gene calls are TRBV28 and TRBJ1-6, with D unclear. CDR3 length: 16 residues. CDR1 is MDHEN, CDR2 SYDVKM, per germline. The V and J ends lost 3 bases and 0 bases respectively, with 9 bases between them. The CDR3 is CASSLLRSSYNSPLHF. The DNA of the CDR3 is TGTGCCAGCAGTTTGTTGAGGAGCTCCTATAATTCACCCCTCCACTTT.

The J gene is TRBJ2-7, the V gene TRBV30, with D unresolved. The CDR3 extends over 11 amino acids. The V gene's germline CDR1 is GTSNPN and CDR2 SVGIG (reference sequence). V was pared by 0 bases and J by 3 bases, with 3 bases between. The CDR3, as DNA: TGTGCCTGGAGTGTACTCTACGAGCAGTACTTC. This encodes CAWSVLYEQYF.

The chain is built from TRBV6-2 or TRBV6-3 and TRBJ2-3; 9 bases agree with TRBD1. This CDR3 has 12 residues. With 0 bases clipped from V and 14 bases from J, the junction kept 3 bases outside the gene matches. CDR1 MNHEY and CDR2 SVGEGT come from the germline V gene. The CDR3 nucleotides are TGTGCCAGCAGTTACTCCGGGACAGGGAGGTATTTT. Translated, it gives CASSYSGTGRYF.

The V and J genes are TRBV6-5 and TRBJ1-5; maybe TRBD1 (5 bases). Germline values: CDR1 MNHEY, CDR2 SVGAGI. The CDR3 consists of 14 residues. With 2 bases removed from V and 6 bases from J, the gap between germline ends came to 11 bases. CDR3 sequence reads: CASSYVGVGQPQHF. The CDR3 bases are TGTGCCAGCAGTTACGTAGGGGTTGGTCAGCCCCAGCATTTT.

The V and J genes are TRBV19 and TRBJ2-6; possible D gene TRBD1, 6 bases. Trimming took 6 bases from V and 0 from J, leaving 15 bases between them. Germline V CDR1 and CDR2: LNHDA, SQIVND (reference sequence). The length of the CDR3 is 17 residues. CDR3 amino acids: CASSAGRGFSGANVLTF. The CDR3 DNA sequence: TGTGCCAGTAGCGCAGGCAGGGGATTCTCTGGGGCCAACGTCCTGACTTTC.

The chain carries TRBV30 and TRBJ2-5; 8 nucleotides align to TRBD1. Germline V lookup: CDR1 GTSNPN, CDR2 SVGIG (reference sequence). J was trimmed by 5 bases and V by 4 bases; bases with no gene match: 12. This CDR3 comprises 15 residues. CDR3 coding DNA: TGTGCCTGGAAACCCGGACAGGGAGGAGCGGAGACCCAGTACTTC. Residues: CAWKPGQGGAETQYF.

The rearrangement joins TRBV30 to TRBJ2-1, with TRBD1 identical over 8 bases. CDR3 length: 13 amino acids. V shed 3 bases and J 9 bases; nucleotides not matched to a gene: 7. The germline CDR1 and CDR2 sequences are GTSNPN and SVGIG (reference sequence). CDR3 DNA sequence: TGTGCCTGGAGGAGACAGGGGTTTACTGAGCAGTTCTTC. Residues: CAWRRQGFTEQFF.

The rearrangement links TRBV29-1 to TRBJ2-7; the D is unclear. CDR3 length: 14 residues. V lost 5 bases to trimming and J lost 0 bases, with 14 bases between them. The germline gives CDR1 SQVTM, CDR2 ANQGSEA. CDR3 sequence (DNA): TGCAGCGTTACCTTAAGAGCGAGCTCCTACGAGCAGTACTTC. Protein sequence: CSVTLRASSYEQYF.

This clone was counted only a few times. The CDR3 loop is CASSTQRQGLPYEQYF. DNA of the CDR3: TGTGCCAGCAGCACCCAAAGACAGGGGCTGCCCTACGAGCAGTACTTC. The chain is built from TRBV13 and TRBJ2-7; 8 bases map to TRBD1. J was trimmed by 2 bases and V by 5 bases; bases with no gene match: 11. The CDR3 has 16 residues. Germline CDR1 is PRHDT and CDR2 is FYEKMQ (reference sequence).

This clone appeared a single time. V is TRBV5-4 and J is TRBJ2-3; D may be TRBD1 (6 bases). From germline, CDR1 is SGHNT and CDR2 YYREEE (reference sequence). The CDR3 spans 14 residues. Trimming stripped 0 bases from V and 6 bases from J, with 11 bases between. CDR3 loop: CASSLDSRGDTQYF. CDR3 bases: TGTGCCAGCAGCTTGGACTCCAGGGGCGATACGCAGTATTTT.

A few counts support this clone. This chain uses TRBV2 with TRBJ1-1, with D maybe TRBD1 (6 bases). Germline values: CDR1 SNHLY, CDR2 FYNNEI. V dropped 8 bases and J dropped 4 bases, with 14 bases sitting between them. The CDR3 length is 13 residues. The CDR3 DNA follows: TGTGCCAGCGGAACAGGGAGGGGCACTGAAGCTTTCTTT. Translating gives CASGTGRGTEAFF. The full variable domain, its missing parts supplied by reference TRBV2 and TRBJ1-1, is EPEVTQTPSHQVTQMGQEVILRCVPISNHLYFYWYRQILGQKVEFLVSFYNNEISEKSEIFDDQFSVERPDGSNFTLKIRSTKLEDSAMYFCASGTGRGTEAFFGQGTRLTVV.

The chain employs TRBV29-1 and TRBJ1-1, with 8 nucleotides matching TRBD1. After removal of 5 bases from V and 0 bases from J, the junction contained 2 bases not matched to a gene. This CDR3 is built from 13 residues. Germline V gene data show CDR1 as SQVTM and CDR2 as ANQGSEA. The CDR3 loop is CSVKDRVNTEAFF. CDR3 bases: TGCAGCGTTAAGGACAGGGTGAACACTGAAGCTTTCTTT.